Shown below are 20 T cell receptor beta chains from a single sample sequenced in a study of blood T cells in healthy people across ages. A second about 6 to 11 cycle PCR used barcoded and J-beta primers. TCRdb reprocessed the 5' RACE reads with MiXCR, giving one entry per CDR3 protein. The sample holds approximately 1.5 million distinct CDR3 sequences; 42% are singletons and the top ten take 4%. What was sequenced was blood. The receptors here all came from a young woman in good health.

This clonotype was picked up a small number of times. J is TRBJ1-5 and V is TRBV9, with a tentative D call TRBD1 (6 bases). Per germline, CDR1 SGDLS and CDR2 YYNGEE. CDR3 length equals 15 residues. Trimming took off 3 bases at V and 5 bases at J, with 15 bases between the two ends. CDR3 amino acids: CASSGGGRLDQPQHF. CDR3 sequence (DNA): TGTGCCAGCAGCGGAGGGGGGCGCCTCGATCAGCCCCAGCATTTT.

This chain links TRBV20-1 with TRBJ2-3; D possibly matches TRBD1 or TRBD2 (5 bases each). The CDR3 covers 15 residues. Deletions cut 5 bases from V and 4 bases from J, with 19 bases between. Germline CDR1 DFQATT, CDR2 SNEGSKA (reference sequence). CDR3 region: CSADDRDNGADTQYF. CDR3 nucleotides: TGCAGTGCTGATGACAGAGACAACGGGGCAGATACGCAGTATTTT.

CDR3 nucleotides: TGTGCCAGCAGTAGGGGGGACCAGCCTTACAATGAGCAGTACTTC. Translating it yields CASSRGDQPYNEQYF. The chain uses TRBV21-1 and TRBJ2-5; the table assigns TRBD2, which was not confirmed against the DNA. TRBV21-1 is an annotated pseudogene. The CDR3 consists of 15 residues.

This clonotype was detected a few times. The CDR3, as DNA: TGTGCCTGGACCCACCATAACTATGGCTACACCTTC. Translating gives CAWTHHNYGYTF. The rearrangement joins TRBV30 to TRBJ1-2, with D unresolved. The V gene's germline CDR1 is GTSNPN and CDR2 SVGIG (reference sequence). The CDR3 has 12 residues. Deletions cut 4 bases from V and 1 base from J, with 7 bases between.

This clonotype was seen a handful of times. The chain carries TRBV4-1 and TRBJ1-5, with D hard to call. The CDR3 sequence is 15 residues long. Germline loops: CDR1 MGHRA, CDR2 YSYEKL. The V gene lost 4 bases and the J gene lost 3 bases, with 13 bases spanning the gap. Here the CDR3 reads CASSPEAVLNQPQHF. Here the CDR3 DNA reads TGCGCCAGCAGCCCGGAGGCTGTACTCAATCAGCCCCAGCATTTT.

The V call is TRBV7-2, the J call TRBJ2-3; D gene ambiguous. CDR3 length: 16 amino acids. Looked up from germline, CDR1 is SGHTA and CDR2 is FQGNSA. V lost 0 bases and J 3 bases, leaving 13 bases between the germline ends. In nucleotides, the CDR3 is TGTGCCAGCAGCTTAGCGCTACTCCCCACAACAGATACGCAGTATTTT. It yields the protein CASSLALLPTTDTQYF.

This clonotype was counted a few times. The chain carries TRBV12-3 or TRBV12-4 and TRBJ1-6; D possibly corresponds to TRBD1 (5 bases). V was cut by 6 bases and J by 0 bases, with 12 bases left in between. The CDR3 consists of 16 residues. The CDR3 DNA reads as TGTGCCAGCAGCCGGGACGGAAGCTCCTATAATTCACCCCTCCACTTT. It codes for CASSRDGSSYNSPLHF.

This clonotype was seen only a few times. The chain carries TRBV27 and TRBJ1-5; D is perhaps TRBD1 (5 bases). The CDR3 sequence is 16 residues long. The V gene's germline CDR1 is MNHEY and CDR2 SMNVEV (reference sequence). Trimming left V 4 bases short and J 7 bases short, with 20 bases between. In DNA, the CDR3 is TGTGCCAGCAGTTCCCTAGGTGGGGGGAGCGGACAGCCCCAGCATTTT. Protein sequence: CASSSLGGGSGQPQHF.

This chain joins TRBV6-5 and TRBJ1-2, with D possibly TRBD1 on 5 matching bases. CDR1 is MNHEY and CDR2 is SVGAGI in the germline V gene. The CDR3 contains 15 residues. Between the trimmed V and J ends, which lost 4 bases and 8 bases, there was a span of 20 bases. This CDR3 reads CASSSPQGRAGGYTF. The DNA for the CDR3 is TGTGCCAGCAGTTCCCCCCAGGGAAGGGCCGGAGGCTACACCTTC.

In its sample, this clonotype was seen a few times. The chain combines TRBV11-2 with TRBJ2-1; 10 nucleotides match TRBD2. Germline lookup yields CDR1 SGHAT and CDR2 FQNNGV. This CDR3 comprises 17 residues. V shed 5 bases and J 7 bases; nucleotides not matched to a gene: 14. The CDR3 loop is CASSPRTLAGAGNEQFF. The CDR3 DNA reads TGTGCCAGCAGCCCACGCACCCTAGCGGGGGCGGGAAATGAGCAGTTCTTC.

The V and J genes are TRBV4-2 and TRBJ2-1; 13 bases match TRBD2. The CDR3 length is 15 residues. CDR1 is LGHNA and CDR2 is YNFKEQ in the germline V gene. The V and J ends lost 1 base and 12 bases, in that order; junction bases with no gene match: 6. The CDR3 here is CASSQGTSGSRGQFF. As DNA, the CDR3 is TGTGCCAGCAGCCAAGGGACTAGCGGGAGTCGGGGGCAGTTCTTC.

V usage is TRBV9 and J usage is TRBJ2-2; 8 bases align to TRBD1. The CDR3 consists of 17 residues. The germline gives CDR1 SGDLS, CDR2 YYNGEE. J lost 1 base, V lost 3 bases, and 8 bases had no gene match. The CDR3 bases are TGTGCCAGCAGCGCCCCGAATGGACAGGGGAACACCGGGGAGCTGTTTTTT. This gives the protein CASSAPNGQGNTGELFF.

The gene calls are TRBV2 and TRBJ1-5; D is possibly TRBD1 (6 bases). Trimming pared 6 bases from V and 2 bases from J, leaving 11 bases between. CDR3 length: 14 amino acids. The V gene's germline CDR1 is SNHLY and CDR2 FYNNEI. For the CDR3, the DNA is TGTGCCAGCAGAGACCAGGGGCGCAATCAGCCCCAGCATTTT. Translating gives CASRDQGRNQPQHF.

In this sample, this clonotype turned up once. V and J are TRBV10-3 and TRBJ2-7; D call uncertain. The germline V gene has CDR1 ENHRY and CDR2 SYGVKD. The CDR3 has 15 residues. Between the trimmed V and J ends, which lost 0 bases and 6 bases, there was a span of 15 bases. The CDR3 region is CAISESTATATEQYF. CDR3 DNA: TGTGCCATCAGTGAGTCAACAGCCACCGCCACCGAGCAGTACTTC.

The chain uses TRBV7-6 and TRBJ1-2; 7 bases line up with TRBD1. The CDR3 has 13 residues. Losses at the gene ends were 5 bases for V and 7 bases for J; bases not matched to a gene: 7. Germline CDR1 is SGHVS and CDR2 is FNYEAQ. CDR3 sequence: CASSPLGTAGYTF. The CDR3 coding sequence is TGTGCCAGCAGCCCACTAGGGACAGCTGGCTACACCTTC.

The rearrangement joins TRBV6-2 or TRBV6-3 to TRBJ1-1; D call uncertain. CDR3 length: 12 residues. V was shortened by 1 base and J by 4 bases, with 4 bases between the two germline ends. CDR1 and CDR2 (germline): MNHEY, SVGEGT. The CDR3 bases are TGTGCCAGCAGTTACTGGGGCACTGAAGCTTTCTTT. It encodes CASSYWGTEAFF.

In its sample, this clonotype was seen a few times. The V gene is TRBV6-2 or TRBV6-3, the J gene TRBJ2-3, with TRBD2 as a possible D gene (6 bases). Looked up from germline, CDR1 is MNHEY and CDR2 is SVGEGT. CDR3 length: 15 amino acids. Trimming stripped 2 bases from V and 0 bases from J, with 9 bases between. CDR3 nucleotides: TGTGCCAGCAGTTACACGGGACTGAGCACAGATACGCAGTATTTT. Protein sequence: CASSYTGLSTDTQYF.

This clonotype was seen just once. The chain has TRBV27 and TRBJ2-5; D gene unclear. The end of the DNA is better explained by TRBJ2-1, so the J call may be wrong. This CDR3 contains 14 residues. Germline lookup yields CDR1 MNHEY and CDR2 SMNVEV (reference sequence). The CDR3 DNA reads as TGTGCCAGCAGTCCCCGGCGGTCCCAAGAGACCCAGTTCTTC. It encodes CASSPRRSQETQFF.

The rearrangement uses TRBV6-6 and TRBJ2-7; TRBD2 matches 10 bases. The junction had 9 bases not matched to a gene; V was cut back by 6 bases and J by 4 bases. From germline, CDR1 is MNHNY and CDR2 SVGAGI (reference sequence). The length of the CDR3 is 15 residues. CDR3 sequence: CASSRASGSRYEQYF. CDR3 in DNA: TGTGCCAGCAGCCGGGCTAGCGGGAGTCGGTACGAGCAGTACTTC.

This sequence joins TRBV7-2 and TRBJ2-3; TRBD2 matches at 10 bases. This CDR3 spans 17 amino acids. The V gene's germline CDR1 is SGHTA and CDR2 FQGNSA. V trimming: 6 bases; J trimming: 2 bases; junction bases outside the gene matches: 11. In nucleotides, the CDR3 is TGTGCCAGCAGTTTTAACTTACTAGCGGGGAACACAGATACGCAGTATTTT. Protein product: CASSFNLLAGNTDTQYF.